This TCR beta chain is from a study of blood T cell repertoires in COVID-19. Trimming took 1 base from V and 2 from J, leaving 7 bases between them. Germline lookup yields CDR1 SGHTA and CDR2 FQGNSA. There are 14 residues in the CDR3. Produced via immunoSEQ multiplex PCR; TCRdb's table is partial and in-frame only. The sample carries under 45,000 clones, around three quarters recorded once. J is TRBJ2-3 and V is TRBV7-2; maybe TRBD2 (5 bases). The receptor comes from a man older than 75 with acute or convalescent COVID-19. The sample comprised peripheral blood. The CDR3 reads CASSLVGVTDTQYF. Here the CDR3 DNA reads TGTGCCAGCAGCTTAGTGGGAGTCACAGATACGCAGTATTTT.